Included here is one T cell receptor (beta chain) sequence, with context. Treatment reported: oral pan-JAK inhibitor, 5-10 mg twice daily. Following RNA extraction, reverse transcription yielded cDNA that acted as the sequencing template. The table came from immunoSEQ multiplex PCR; TCRdb's copy has only in-frame clones and leaves some out. This table holds 60,000 to 90,000 clones, approximately 66% found once. The CDR3 sequence is 17 residues long. Germline CDR1 is MNHEY and CDR2 is SMNVEV (reference sequence). The junction had 11 bases not matched to a gene; V was cut back by 2 bases and J by 8 bases. The sample is drawn from a study of CD8+ T cells in alopecia areata.

This receptor was obtained from a human donor with alopecia areata. Sequenced material: CD8+ T cells sorted from blood, taken at week 24, from a patient treated with tofacitinib. The gene calls are TRBV27 and TRBJ2-1, with 11 bases aligning to TRBD2. CDR3 residues: CASSLLDSGRGGDEQFF. For the CDR3, the DNA is TGTGCCAGCAGTTTACTGGATAGCGGGAGGGGTGGAGATGAGCAGTTCTTC.